This entry is about one T cell receptor beta chain. The CDR3 has 14 residues. Germline V gene lookup returns CDR1 LGHNT and CDR2 FRNRAP. The V and J ends lost 6 bases and 1 base respectively, with 11 bases between them. This sample is drawn from a study of T-cell memory formation after mild COVID-19. TCRdb reanalysed the 5' RACE reads using MiXCR and keeps one entry per CDR3 protein. This table holds hundreds of thousands of distinct CDR3 sequences, roughly an eighth found once. The sequence was collected from a man in his late teens or twenties who had mild COVID-19 (a few samples of this study predate the infection). Cell type and time point are not known. Input material: PBMCs or a T cell subset sorted from them (not recorded which). This chain links TRBV12-5 with TRBJ2-3, with D perhaps assigned TRBD1 or TRBD2 (5 bases each). The CDR3 is CASGPGTGTDTQYF. Here the CDR3 DNA reads TGTGCTAGTGGACCCGGGACCGGCACAGATACGCAGTATTTT. Full variable domain (outside the CDR3, taken from reference TRBV12-5 and TRBJ2-3): DARVTQTPRHKVTEMGQEVTMRCQPILGHNTVFWYRQTMMQGLELLAYFRNRAPLDDSGMPKDRFSAEMPDATLATLKIQPSEPRDSAVYFCASGPGTGTDTQYFGPGTRLTVL.